This is a list of T cell receptor beta chains from one sample in a study of T cell changes during pregnancy in multiple sclerosis. Assay: immunoSEQ multiplex PCR; the TCRdb copy retains only in-frame clones and omits some. Counted here are 60,000 to 65,000 clones, 92% occurring once; the ten biggest clones make up around 2.3%. Sample: peripheral blood, taken in the first trimester of pregnancy. The receptors here all came from a female donor with multiple sclerosis, enrolled in a pregnancy study. Both conserved end residues are part of each CDR3. Fields, in order: D gene, clone size, J gene, V gene, CDR3 DNA, CDR3 protein. A D gene is named only where the DNA matches it firmly. Size tells how often a clone was seen (once, few, many) or the class of an expanded clone, and some rows leave it out.

d_call: NA; clone_size: NA; j_call: TRBJ2-2; v_call: TRBV4-1; cdr3_nt: TGCGCCAGCAGCCAAGGTCTGGCCCCCGGGGAGCTGTTTTTT; cdr3_aa: CASSQGLAPGELFF
d_call: TRBD1; clone_size: NA; j_call: TRBJ1-1; v_call: TRBV18; cdr3_nt: TGTGCCAGCTCGGACTCTCTGACAGGGGACACTGAAGCTTTCTTT; cdr3_aa: CASSDSLTGDTEAFF
d_call: NA; clone_size: NA; j_call: TRBJ1-5; v_call: TRBV11-2; cdr3_nt: TGTGCCAGCAGCTTAGCCAGGTTTAGCAATCAGCCCCAGCATTTT; cdr3_aa: CASSLARFSNQPQHF
d_call: NA; clone_size: once; j_call: TRBJ1-2; v_call: TRBV6-5; cdr3_nt: TGTGCCAGCAGTTTCAGATCTAACTATGGCTACACCTTC; cdr3_aa: CASSFRSNYGYTF
d_call: NA; clone_size: NA; j_call: TRBJ2-7; v_call: TRBV11-2; cdr3_nt: TGTGCCAGCAGCGGGGGCCCCTACGAGCAGTACTTC; cdr3_aa: CASSGGPYEQYF
d_call: TRBD1; clone_size: NA; j_call: TRBJ1-2; v_call: TRBV6-5; cdr3_nt: TGTGCCAGCAGTTTTGACAGGGCCCCCCTTAACTATGGCTACACCTTC; cdr3_aa: CASSFDRAPLNYGYTF
d_call: TRBD1; clone_size: NA; j_call: TRBJ2-1; v_call: TRBV12-5; cdr3_nt: TGTGCTAGTGGTTTGGAGGGACAGGGTTGGAATGAGCAGTTCTTC; cdr3_aa: CASGLEGQGWNEQFF
d_call: TRBD2; clone_size: NA; j_call: TRBJ2-1; v_call: TRBV6-1; cdr3_nt: TGTGCCAGCGGATGGACTAGCAGTGTTAATGAGCAGTTCTTC; cdr3_aa: CASGWTSSVNEQFF
d_call: NA; clone_size: NA; j_call: TRBJ2-7; v_call: TRBV2; cdr3_nt: TGTGCCAGCGAAGGAAAGGACTCTTACGAGCAGTACTTC; cdr3_aa: CASEGKDSYEQYF
d_call: TRBD2; clone_size: once; j_call: TRBJ2-2; v_call: TRBV7-6; cdr3_nt: TGTGCCAGCAGCTTATCGGCTAGCGGGAGTCCAACCAAGGGCGGGGAGCTGTTTTTT; cdr3_aa: CASSLSASGSPTKGGELFF
d_call: NA; clone_size: NA; j_call: TRBJ1-1; v_call: TRBV19; cdr3_nt: TGTGCCAGTAGTGCGGGACTGAGGAACACTGAAGCTTTCTTT; cdr3_aa: CASSAGLRNTEAFF
d_call: NA; clone_size: NA; j_call: TRBJ1-2; v_call: TRBV6-1; cdr3_nt: TGTGCCAGCAGTGATTGGAACAGGCCCATCTATGGCTACACCTTC; cdr3_aa: CASSDWNRPIYGYTF
d_call: TRBD2; clone_size: NA; j_call: TRBJ2-1; v_call: TRBV27; cdr3_nt: TGTGCCAGCAGTTTAGAGCGGGGAATGCGGAATGAGCAGTTCTTC; cdr3_aa: CASSLERGMRNEQFF
d_call: TRBD2; clone_size: NA; j_call: TRBJ2-1; v_call: TRBV7-9; cdr3_nt: TGTGCCAGCAGCCCAACGCAAACGGGGACTAGCGAGTTCTTC; cdr3_aa: CASSPTQTGTSEFF
d_call: TRBD2; clone_size: NA; j_call: TRBJ2-7; v_call: TRBV7-3; cdr3_nt: TGTGCCAGCAGCTCCCAAGCGGGAGGGCCGTACGAGCAGTACTTC; cdr3_aa: CASSSQAGGPYEQYF
d_call: TRBD2; clone_size: NA; j_call: TRBJ2-7; v_call: TRBV30; cdr3_nt: TGTGCCTCTGCGGGGGGCGGGAATTACTTCTACGAGCAGTACTTC; cdr3_aa: CASAGGGNYFYEQYF
d_call: NA; clone_size: NA; j_call: TRBJ2-2; v_call: TRBV7-2; cdr3_nt: TGTGCCAGCAGCTTAGCGCTAGGAGGAGTTTATGTTATGGAGCTGTTTTTT; cdr3_aa: CASSLALGGVYVMELFF
d_call: NA; clone_size: few; j_call: TRBJ1-2; v_call: TRBV4-2; cdr3_nt: TGTGCCAGCAGCCAAGGCCGGGAAAATTCTGGCTACACCTTC; cdr3_aa: CASSQGRENSGYTF
d_call: TRBD2; clone_size: NA; j_call: TRBJ2-7; v_call: TRBV7-2; cdr3_nt: TGTGCCAGCAGCTTAGTAGCTAGCGGAAACTCCTACGAGCAGTACTTC; cdr3_aa: CASSLVASGNSYEQYF
d_call: TRBD1; clone_size: NA; j_call: TRBJ1-2; v_call: TRBV28; cdr3_nt: TGTGCCAGCAGTTCAATCGGACAGGGGAACGGCTACACCTTC; cdr3_aa: CASSSIGQGNGYTF
d_call: TRBD2; clone_size: NA; j_call: TRBJ2-1; v_call: TRBV6-6; cdr3_nt: TGTGCCAGCAGTCGGACTAGCGGGAGTTACAATGAGCAGTTCTTC; cdr3_aa: CASSRTSGSYNEQFF
d_call: TRBD1; clone_size: NA; j_call: TRBJ2-3; v_call: TRBV15; cdr3_nt: TGTGCCACCAGCACCTACTTGGACAGGCGAACAGATACGCAGTATTTT; cdr3_aa: CATSTYLDRRTDTQYF
d_call: NA; clone_size: NA; j_call: TRBJ2-5; v_call: TRBV11-3; cdr3_nt: TGTGCCAGCAACCCCGGGACACAAGAAGAGACCCAGTACTTC; cdr3_aa: CASNPGTQEETQYF
d_call: NA; clone_size: NA; j_call: TRBJ1-5; v_call: TRBV6-5; cdr3_nt: TGTGCCAGCAGTGGACGGGAGAATCAGCCCCAGCATTTT; cdr3_aa: CASSGRENQPQHF
d_call: NA; clone_size: NA; j_call: TRBJ1-1; v_call: TRBV5-1; cdr3_nt: TGCGCCAGCAGCACCGGGGACGGGGGTGAAGCTTTCTTT; cdr3_aa: CASSTGDGGEAFF
d_call: TRBD1; clone_size: NA; j_call: TRBJ2-7; v_call: TRBV27; cdr3_nt: TGTGCCAGCAGTTATAGGGACAGGGATTCCTACGAGCAGTACTTC; cdr3_aa: CASSYRDRDSYEQYF
d_call: TRBD2; clone_size: NA; j_call: TRBJ2-2; v_call: TRBV6-4; cdr3_nt: TGTGCCAGCCGGGAGGGGAGCGACACCGGGGAGCTGTTTTTT; cdr3_aa: CASREGSDTGELFF